This T cell receptor (beta chain) was identified during a study of cytomegalovirus exposure and HLA in healthy donors. Trimming pared 3 bases from V and 6 bases from J, leaving 16 bases between. CDR3 length: 14 amino acids. Germline CDR1 and CDR2: SGHTS and YDEGEE. Remarks on this clone: Its cognate antigen is unknown.

The PCR made use of 60 Vbeta and 13 Jbeta primers. Sequenced by immunoSEQ multiplex PCR; TCRdb stores in-frame clones only, minus some. The data show about 73,000 clones, roughly four fifths seen once. Study-wide points: It was reported in a later analysis that an Asian-associated ancestry cluster showed fewer N-insertions than the roughly 670-donor mean. As was reported, the HLA-A and HLA-B alleles of most subjects were accurately predicted from TCR beta sequences. A later analysis found that most CMV-associated TCR beta chains appeared HLA-restricted.

The TCR was taken from a man between 65 and 85 years old in good health and CMV-seronegative. This sequence joins TRBV5-8 and TRBJ2-7; perhaps TRBD1 as D (5 bases). The sample consisted of PBMCs. As DNA, the CDR3 is TGTGCCAGCAGCTGGATGGGGCAAGAAGGCGAGCAGTACTTC. It yields the protein CASSWMGQEGEQYF.